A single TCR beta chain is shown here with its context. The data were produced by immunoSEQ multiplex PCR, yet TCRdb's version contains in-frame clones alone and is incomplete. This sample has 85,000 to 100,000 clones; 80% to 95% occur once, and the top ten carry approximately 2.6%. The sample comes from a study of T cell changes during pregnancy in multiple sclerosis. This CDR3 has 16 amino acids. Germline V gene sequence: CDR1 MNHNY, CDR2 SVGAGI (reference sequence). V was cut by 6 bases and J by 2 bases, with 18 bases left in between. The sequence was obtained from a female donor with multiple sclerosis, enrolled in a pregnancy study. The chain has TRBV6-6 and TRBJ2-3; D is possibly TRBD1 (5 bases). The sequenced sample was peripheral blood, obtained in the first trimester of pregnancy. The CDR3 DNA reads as TGTGCCAGCAGCTCCGGGTTTTTGGGGCCCACAGATACGCAGTATTTT. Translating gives CASSSGFLGPTDTQYF.